This TCR beta chain emerged from a study of shared clonotypes between healthy human individuals. The wider study: Participating donors consisted of two women and a few men aged 18 to 49.

Trimming removed 1 base at V and 10 bases at J, with 12 bases between. The CDR3 totals 14 residues. Germline V gives CDR1 SGHTS, CDR2 YDEGEE. Study-wide points: A limitation of the genetic and exposure-history diversity represented arose from few donors. Measured sharing among donors was expected to vary with sequencing depth.

Concerning this clone itself: Its specificity is not known.

The table came from immunoSEQ multiplex PCR; TCRdb's copy has only in-frame clones and leaves some out. The table has more than 2 million clones, roughly 95% seen once. Source material: naive CD4+ T cells sorted from blood. Indicated subset: CD45RA+ positively selected. This rearrangement joins TRBV5-8 to TRBJ1-6; a weak D match, TRBD1 (6 bases). The sequence came from a man younger than 35 in good health. DNA for the CDR3: TGTGCCAGCAGCTTGTTCACAGGGCCGTCACCCCTCCACTTT. Its translation is CASSLFTGPSPLHF.